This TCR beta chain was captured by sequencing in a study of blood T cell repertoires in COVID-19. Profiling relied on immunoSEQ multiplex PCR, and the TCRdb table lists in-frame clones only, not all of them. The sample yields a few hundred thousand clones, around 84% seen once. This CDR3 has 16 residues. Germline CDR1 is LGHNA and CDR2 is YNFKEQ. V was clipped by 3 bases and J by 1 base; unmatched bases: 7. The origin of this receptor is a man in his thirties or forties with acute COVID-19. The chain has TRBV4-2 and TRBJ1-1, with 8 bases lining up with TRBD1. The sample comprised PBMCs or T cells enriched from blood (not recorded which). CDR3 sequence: CASSQTLGTGNTEAFF. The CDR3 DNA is TGTGCCAGCAGCCAGACCCTTGGGACAGGGAACACTGAAGCTTTCTTT.